This TCR beta chain is from a study of molecular identifiers for immune sequencing clone quantification. Previously described methods with listed TCR primers produced the bulk TCR libraries. TCRdb called the PCR reads again in MiXCR, with one record for every CDR3 protein. The repertoire holds several thousand distinct CDR3 sequences, with around 33% as singletons. A note on this clonotype: A junction end diverges from the germline sequence, so it may reflect a read error.

This CDR3 has 13 residues. The sample was naive CD8+ T cells from blood, with Jurkat cell RNA spiked in. The subset denotes: FACS-sorted CD8+CD4-CCR7+CD45RA+ naive T cells. The clonotype comes from a human donor in good health. Some libraries in this study had Jurkat cell RNA spiked in. V and J are TRBV5-3 and TRBJ2-7, with D hard to call. TRBV5-3 carries the ORF label, with uncertain function. CDR3 in amino acids: CASSLEQAYEQYF. CDR3 DNA: TGTGCCAGCAGCTTGGAGCAGGCCTACGAGCAGTACTTC.